This T cell receptor (beta chain) appears in the sequencing data of a study of blood T cells in healthy people across ages. About the study: The capture of about one barcoded beta molecule per two T cells was achieved by template switching. Overall study results and limits: Comparison with aged donors showed that long-lived donors had more naive CD4+ cells and higher diversity. The recorded TCR beta diversity per million T cells decreased in a roughly linear manner with age.

The amount of total RNA extracted per sample was at least 6 micrograms. Per germline, CDR1 SGHVS and CDR2 FNYEAQ. This CDR3 is built from 15 residues. V gave up 4 bases and J gave up 4 bases; unmatched junction bases: 5. To note about this clonotype: Antigen: not known.

Primers used in a second PCR of about 6 to 11 cycles were a sample-barcoded 5' primer and a J-beta primer mix. Each CDR3 protein gets one entry after TCRdb re-called the 5' RACE reads with MiXCR. The sample holds more than 800,000 distinct CDR3 sequences, 45% seen once. The receptor comes from a woman in her sixties or seventies in good health. The sample consisted of blood. This chain connects TRBV7-6 to TRBJ2-2; 8 bases line up with TRBD2. This CDR3 is CASSWVSGITGELFF. For the CDR3, the DNA is TGTGCCAGCAGCTGGGTTAGCGGGATCACCGGGGAGCTGTTTTTT.